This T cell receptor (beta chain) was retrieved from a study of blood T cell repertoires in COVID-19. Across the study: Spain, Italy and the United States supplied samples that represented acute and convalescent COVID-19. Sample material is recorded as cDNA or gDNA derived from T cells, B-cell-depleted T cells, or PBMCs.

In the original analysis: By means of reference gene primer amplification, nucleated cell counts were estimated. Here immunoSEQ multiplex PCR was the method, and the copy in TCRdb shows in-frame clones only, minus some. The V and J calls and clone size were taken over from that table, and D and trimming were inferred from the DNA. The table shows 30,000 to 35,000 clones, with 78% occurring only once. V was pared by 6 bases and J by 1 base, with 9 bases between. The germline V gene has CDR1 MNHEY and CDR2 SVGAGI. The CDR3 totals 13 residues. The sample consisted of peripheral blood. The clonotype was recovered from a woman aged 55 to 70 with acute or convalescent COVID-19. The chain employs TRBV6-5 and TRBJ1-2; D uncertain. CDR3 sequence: CASRVLNNYGYTF. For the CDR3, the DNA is TGTGCCAGCAGGGTACTTAATAACTATGGCTACACCTTC.